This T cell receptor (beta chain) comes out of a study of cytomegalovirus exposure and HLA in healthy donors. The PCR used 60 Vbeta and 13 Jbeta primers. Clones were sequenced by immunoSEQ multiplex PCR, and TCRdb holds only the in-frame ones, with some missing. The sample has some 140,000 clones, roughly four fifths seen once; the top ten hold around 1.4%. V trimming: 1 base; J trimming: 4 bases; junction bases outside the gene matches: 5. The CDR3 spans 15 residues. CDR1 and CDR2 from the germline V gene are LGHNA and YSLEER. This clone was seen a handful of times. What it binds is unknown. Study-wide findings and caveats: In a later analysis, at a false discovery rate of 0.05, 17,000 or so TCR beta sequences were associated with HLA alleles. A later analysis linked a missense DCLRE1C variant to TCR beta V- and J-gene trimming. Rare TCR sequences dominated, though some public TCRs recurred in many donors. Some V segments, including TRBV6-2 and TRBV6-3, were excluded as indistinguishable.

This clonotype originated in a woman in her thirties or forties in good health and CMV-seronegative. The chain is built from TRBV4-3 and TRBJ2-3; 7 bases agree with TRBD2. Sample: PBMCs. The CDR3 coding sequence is TGCGCCAGCAGCCAAGCCGGCGGGGGATCAGATACGCAGTATTTT. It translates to CASSQAGGGSDTQYF.